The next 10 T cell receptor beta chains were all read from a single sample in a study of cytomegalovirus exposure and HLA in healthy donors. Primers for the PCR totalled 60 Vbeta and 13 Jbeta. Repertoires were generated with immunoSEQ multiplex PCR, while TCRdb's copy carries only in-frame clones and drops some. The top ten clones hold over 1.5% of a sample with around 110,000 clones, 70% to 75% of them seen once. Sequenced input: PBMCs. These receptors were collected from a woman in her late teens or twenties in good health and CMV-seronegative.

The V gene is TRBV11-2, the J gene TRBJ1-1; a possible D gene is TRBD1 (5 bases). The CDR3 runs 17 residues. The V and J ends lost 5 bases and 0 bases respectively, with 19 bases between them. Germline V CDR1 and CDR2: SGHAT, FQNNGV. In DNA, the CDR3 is TGTGCCAGCAGCCCTAGTCGGGGGATGGGGATGAACACTGAAGCTTTCTTT. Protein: CASSPSRGMGMNTEAFF. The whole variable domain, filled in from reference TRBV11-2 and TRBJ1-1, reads EAGVAQSPRYKIIEKRQSVAFWCNPISGHATLYWYQQILGQGPKLLIQFQNNGVVDDSQLPKDRFSAERLKGVDSTLKIQPAKLEDSAVYLCASSPSRGMGMNTEAFFGQGTRLTVV.

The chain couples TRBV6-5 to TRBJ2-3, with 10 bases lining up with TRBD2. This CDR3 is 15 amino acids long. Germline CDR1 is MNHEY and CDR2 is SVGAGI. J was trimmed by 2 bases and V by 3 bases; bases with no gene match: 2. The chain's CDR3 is CASSYSGGPTDTQYF. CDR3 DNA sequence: TGTGCCAGCAGTTATAGCGGGGGGCCCACAGATACGCAGTATTTT.

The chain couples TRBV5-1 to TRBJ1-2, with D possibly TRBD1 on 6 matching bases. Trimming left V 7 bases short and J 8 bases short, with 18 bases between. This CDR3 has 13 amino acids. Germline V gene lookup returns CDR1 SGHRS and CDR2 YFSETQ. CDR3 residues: CASEGDAGEGYTF. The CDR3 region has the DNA TGCGCCAGCGAGGGGGACGCGGGGGAGGGCTACACCTTC.

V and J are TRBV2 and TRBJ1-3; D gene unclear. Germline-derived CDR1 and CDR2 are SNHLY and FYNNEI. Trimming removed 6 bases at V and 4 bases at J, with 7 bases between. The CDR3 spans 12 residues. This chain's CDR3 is CASRSRGNTIYF. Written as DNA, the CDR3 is TGTGCCAGCAGGAGCCGCGGAAACACCATATATTTT. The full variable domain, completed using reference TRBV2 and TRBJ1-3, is EPEVTQTPSHQVTQMGQEVILRCVPISNHLYFYWYRQILGQKVEFLVSFYNNEISEKSEIFDDQFSVERPDGSNFTLKIRSTKLEDSAMYFCASRSRGNTIYFGEGSWLTVV.

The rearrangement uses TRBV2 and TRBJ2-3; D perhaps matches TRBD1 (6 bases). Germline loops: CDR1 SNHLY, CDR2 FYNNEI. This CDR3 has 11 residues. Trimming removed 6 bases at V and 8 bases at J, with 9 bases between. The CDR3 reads CASRVGGTQYF. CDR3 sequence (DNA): TGTGCCAGCAGGGTAGGGGGTACGCAGTATTTT. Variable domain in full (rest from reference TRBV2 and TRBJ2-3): EPEVTQTPSHQVTQMGQEVILRCVPISNHLYFYWYRQILGQKVEFLVSFYNNEISEKSEIFDDQFSVERPDGSNFTLKIRSTKLEDSAMYFCASRVGGTQYFGPGTRLTVL.

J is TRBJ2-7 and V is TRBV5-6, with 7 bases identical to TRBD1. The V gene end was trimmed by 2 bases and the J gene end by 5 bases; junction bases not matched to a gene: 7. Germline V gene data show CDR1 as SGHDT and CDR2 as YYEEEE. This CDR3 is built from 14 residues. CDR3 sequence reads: CASSFRGSNDEQYF. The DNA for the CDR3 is TGTGCCAGCAGCTTCAGGGGGTCTAACGACGAGCAGTACTTC. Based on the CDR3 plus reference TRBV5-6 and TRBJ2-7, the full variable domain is DAGVTQSPTHLIKTRGQQVTLRCSPKSGHDTVSWYQQALGQGPQFIFQYYEEEERQRGNFPDRFSGHQFPNYSSELNVNALLLGDSALYLCASSFRGSNDEQYFGPGTRLTVT.

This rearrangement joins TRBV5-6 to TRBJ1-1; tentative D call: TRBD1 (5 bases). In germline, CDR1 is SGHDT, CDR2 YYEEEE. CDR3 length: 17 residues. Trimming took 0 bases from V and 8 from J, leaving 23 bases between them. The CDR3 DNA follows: TGTGCCAGCAGCTTGGATGGTGGGCCTGGAGGGGCGACGGAAGCTTTCTTT. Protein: CASSLDGGPGGATEAFF.

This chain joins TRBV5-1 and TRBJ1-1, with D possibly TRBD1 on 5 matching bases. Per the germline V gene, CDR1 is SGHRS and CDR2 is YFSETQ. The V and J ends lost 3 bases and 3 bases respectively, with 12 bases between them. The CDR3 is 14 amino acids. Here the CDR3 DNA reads TGCGCCAGCAGCTCTCCGACAGATTACACTGAAGCTTTCTTT. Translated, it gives CASSSPTDYTEAFF. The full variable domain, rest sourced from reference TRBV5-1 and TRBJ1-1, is KAGVTQTPRYLIKTRGQQVTLSCSPISGHRSVSWYQQTPGQGLQFLFEYFSETQRNKGNFPGRFSGRQFSNSRSEMNVSTLELGDSALYLCASSSPTDYTEAFFGQGTRLTVV.

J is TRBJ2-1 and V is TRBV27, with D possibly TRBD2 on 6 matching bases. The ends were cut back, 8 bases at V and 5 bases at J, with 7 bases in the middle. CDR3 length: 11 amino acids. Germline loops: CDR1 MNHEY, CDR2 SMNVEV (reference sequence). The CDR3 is CASSGDNEQFF. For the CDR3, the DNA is TGTGCCAGCTCGGGGGACAATGAGCAGTTCTTC.

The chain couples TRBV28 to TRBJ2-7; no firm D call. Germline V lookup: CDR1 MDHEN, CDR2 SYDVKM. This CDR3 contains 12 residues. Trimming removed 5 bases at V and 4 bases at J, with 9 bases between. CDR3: CASSSAYYEQYF. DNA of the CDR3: TGTGCCAGCAGTAGCGCTTATTACGAGCAGTACTTC. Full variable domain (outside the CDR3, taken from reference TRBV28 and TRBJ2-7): DVKVTQSSRYLVKRTGEKVFLECVQDMDHENMFWYRQDPGLGLRLIYFSYDVKMKEKGDIPEGYSVSREKKERFSLILESASTNQTSMYLCASSSAYYEQYFGPGTRLTVT.